Below, 10 T cell receptor beta chains from the same sample are listed, as sequenced in a study of beta chain features in type 1 diabetes. Expressed TCRB transcripts were sequenced because the entire RNA isolate underwent reverse transcription. Assay: immunoSEQ multiplex PCR; the TCRdb copy retains only in-frame clones and omits some. The sample lists about 710,000 clones, over 12% seen once, with 0.03% to 0.04% in the top ten. Study-level findings and limits: Moderate but significant shortening of TCRB CDR3s was recorded in all four CD4+ subsets from Type 1 diabetes patients.

The antigens these receptors bind are not known. Sequences were obtained from naive CD4+ T cells from blood. These TCRs come from a man aged 18 to 30 with type 1 diabetes.

The sample holds a few counts of this clone. At the DNA level, this CDR3 is encoded by other sequences in the same sample as well. The chain is built from TRBV7-9 and TRBJ1-3, with D uncertain. Germline CDR1 is SEHNR and CDR2 is FQNEAQ (reference sequence). V dropped 5 bases and J dropped 0 bases, with 8 bases sitting between them. The CDR3 loop spans 14 amino acids. The CDR3 loop is CASSQGSSGNTIYF. CDR3 DNA sequence: TGTGCCAGCAGCCAAGGAAGCTCTGGAAACACCATATATTTT.

This rearrangement joins TRBV2 to TRBJ1-1; D is undetermined. CDR1 SNHLY and CDR2 FYNNEI come from the germline V gene. Trimming removed 5 bases from V and 0 bases from J, with 10 bases in between. The CDR3 sequence is 14 residues long. Here the CDR3 DNA reads TGTGCCAGCAGTCAAGACACGTTGAACACTGAAGCTTTCTTT. Amino acid sequence: CASSQDTLNTEAFF.

In this sample, this clone turned up a few times. The rearrangement uses TRBV27 and TRBJ2-5; D perhaps matches TRBD2 (5 bases). Trimming removed 0 bases from V and 1 base from J, with 9 bases in between. CDR1 is MNHEY and CDR2 is SMNVEV in the germline V gene (reference sequence). The CDR3 sequence is 15 residues long. Written as DNA, the CDR3 is TGTGCCAGCAGTTTATCGAGGGTCTCCCAAGAGACCCAGTACTTC. It is translated as CASSLSRVSQETQYF.

The chain links TRBV7-6 to TRBJ1-5; no firm D call. V was clipped by 1 base and J by 1 base, with 5 bases between them. There are 14 residues in the CDR3. Germline V lookup: CDR1 SGHVS, CDR2 FNYEAQ. In DNA form, the CDR3 reads TGTGCCAGCAGCTTAGGACCGAGCAATCAGCCCCAGCATTTT. Amino acids: CASSLGPSNQPQHF. The full variable domain, rest sourced from reference TRBV7-6 and TRBJ1-5, is GAGVSQSPRYKVTKRGQDVALRCDPISGHVSLYWYRQALGQGPEFLTYFNYEAQQDKSGLPNDRFSAERPEGSISTLTIQRTEQRDSAMYRCASSLGPSNQPQHFGDGTRLSIL.

This clone was found a few times. The chain links TRBV30 to TRBJ2-5; 10 bases agree with TRBD2. J lost 5 bases, V lost 7 bases, and 7 bases had no gene match. Germline V gene data show CDR1 as GTSNPN and CDR2 as SVGIG (reference sequence). The CDR3 loop spans 13 amino acids. The CDR3 DNA follows: TGTGCCTTTCAGCGGGGGGGCGTTGAGACCCAGTACTTC. Translating it yields CAFQRGGVETQYF.

The rearrangement joins TRBV28 to TRBJ1-4, with D unclear. The CDR3 has 13 residues. Germline CDR1 and CDR2: MDHEN and SYDVKM. The V gene lost 4 bases and the J gene lost 4 bases, with 7 bases spanning the gap. For the CDR3, the DNA is TGTGCCAGCAGTTCCCCCTATAATGAAAAACTGTTTTTT. Translated: CASSSPYNEKLFF.

This chain connects TRBV7-9 to TRBJ2-5; weak D call: TRBD2 (6 bases). V was trimmed by 5 bases and J by 5 bases, leaving 9 bases between them. The CDR3 is 12 amino acids. The germline V gene has CDR1 SEHNR and CDR2 FQNEAQ (reference sequence). The CDR3 region is CASSGTRETQYF. The CDR3 DNA follows: TGTGCCAGCAGCGGGACTCGGGAGACCCAGTACTTC.

The chain carries TRBV7-9 and TRBJ2-7; TRBD1 matches at 7 bases. CDR1 and CDR2 (germline): SEHNR, FQNEAQ (reference sequence). V was clipped by 1 base and J by 7 bases; unmatched bases: 10. The CDR3 runs to 15 residues. The CDR3 coding sequence is TGTGCCAGCAGCTTAGAGGGGGCGACGACGGGAGAGCAGTACTTC. This sequence encodes CASSLEGATTGEQYF.

This clone was counted a few times. The V gene is TRBV9, the J gene TRBJ2-2, with D unresolved. Per germline, CDR1 SGDLS and CDR2 YYNGEE. The ends were cut back, 3 bases at V and 4 bases at J, with 1 base in the middle. This CDR3 region has 11 residues. The CDR3 is CASSATGELFF. DNA for the CDR3: TGTGCCAGCAGCGCCACCGGGGAGCTGTTTTTT.

This clone was seen a few times. In the same sample, other DNA sequences code for this CDR3. V gene TRBV4-2 combines with J gene TRBJ2-3; D uncertain. This CDR3 region has 14 residues. V gave up 1 base and J gave up 0 bases, with 5 bases separating them. Germline CDR1 and CDR2: LGHNA and YNFKEQ. The CDR3 nucleotides are TGTGCCAGCAGCCAAGCGGTTAGCACAGATACGCAGTATTTT. It translates to CASSQAVSTDTQYF.